This TCR beta chain was identified during a study of cytomegalovirus exposure and HLA in healthy donors. Study context: Around 80 million unique TCR sequences came from HLA-typed donors in an early release.

General study points: An analysis was carried out later, and it reportedly showed fewer N-insertions in an Asian-associated ancestry cluster than the approximately 700-donor mean.

The CDR3 is made up of 18 amino acids. The J segment lost 5 bases and the V segment lost 2 bases, leaving 19 bases of the junction unmatched. Germline V gene lookup returns CDR1 GTSNPN and CDR2 SVGIG (reference sequence). As to this clone: No antigen is known for it.

The PCR ran on 60 Vbeta and 13 Jbeta primers. Produced via immunoSEQ multiplex PCR; TCRdb's table is partial and in-frame only. Here the sample spans around 250,000 clones, 70% to 90% being singletons. The genes are TRBV30 and TRBJ2-7, with 9 nucleotides matching TRBD2. The TCR originated in a woman aged 60-75 years in good health and CMV-seropositive. Sequenced input: PBMCs. CDR3 sequence reads: CAWSSQGSGRNLFHEQYF. The CDR3 bases are TGTGCCTGGAGTTCCCAGGGTAGCGGGAGAAATTTGTTCCACGAGCAGTACTTC.